The entry below gives a single TCR beta chain sequence along with its context. The data are from a study of T cells in Graves' hyperthyroidism and ophthalmopathy. Amplification of TCR beta CDR3 regions used RNA as the template. The HTBI primer set was used in a first-round RT-PCR of the TCR CDR3. TCRdb passed the multiplex PCR reads through MiXCR, listing each CDR3 protein once. There are fewer than 400,000 distinct CDR3 sequences in the sample; roughly 14% occur only once, and about 27% lies in the top ten. V was pared by 5 bases and J by 5 bases, with 15 bases between. The germline V gene has CDR1 LGHDT and CDR2 YNNKEL (reference sequence). The CDR3 contains 14 residues.

The receptor was derived from a woman under 30 with Graves' hyperthyroidism that later progressed to Graves' ophthalmopathy. The chain employs TRBV3-1 and TRBJ2-5; D is perhaps TRBD2 (6 bases). The sample taken for sequencing was blood. In DNA form, the CDR3 reads TGTGCCAGCAGCTCCGGACTATCCGGGGAGACCCAGTACTTC. Amino acids: CASSSGLSGETQYF.